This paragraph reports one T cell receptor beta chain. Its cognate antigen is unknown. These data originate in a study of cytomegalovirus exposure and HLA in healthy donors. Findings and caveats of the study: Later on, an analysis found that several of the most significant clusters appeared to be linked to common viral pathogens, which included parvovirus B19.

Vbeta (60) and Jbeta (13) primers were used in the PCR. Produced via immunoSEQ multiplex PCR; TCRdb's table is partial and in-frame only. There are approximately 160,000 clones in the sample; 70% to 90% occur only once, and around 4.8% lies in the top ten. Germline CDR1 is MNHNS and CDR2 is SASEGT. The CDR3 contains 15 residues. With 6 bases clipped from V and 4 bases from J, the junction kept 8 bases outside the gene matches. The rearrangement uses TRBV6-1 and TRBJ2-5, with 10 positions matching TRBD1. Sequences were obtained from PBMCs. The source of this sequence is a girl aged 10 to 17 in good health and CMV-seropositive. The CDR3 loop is CASSAGDRGGETQYF. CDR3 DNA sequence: TGTGCCAGCAGCGCCGGGGACAGGGGCGGAGAGACCCAGTACTTC.